This record covers a single TCR beta chain. Primers included in the PCR were 60 Vbeta and 13 Jbeta primers. This table comes from immunoSEQ multiplex PCR, and its TCRdb copy is limited to in-frame clones, with some not included. The repertoire consists of just over 150,000 clones, with roughly 88% occurring once and the leading ten covering under 6.5%. The source of the sample is a study of cytomegalovirus exposure and HLA in healthy donors. J was trimmed by 0 bases and V by 4 bases; bases with no gene match: 15. CDR1 SGHRS and CDR2 YFSETQ come from the germline V gene. The CDR3 length is 19 residues.

V and J are TRBV5-1 and TRBJ2-2, with 7 positions matching TRBD1. Sequencing was done on a sample of PBMCs. The clonotype comes from a man in his fifties in good health and CMV-seropositive. The CDR3 nucleotides are TGCGCCAGCAGCCCAGAAGGGACAGCAACCTTCGCGAACACCGGGGAGCTGTTTTTT. This codes for CASSPEGTATFANTGELFF. Full variable domain (rest looked up from reference TRBV5-1 and TRBJ2-2): KAGVTQTPRYLIKTRGQQVTLSCSPISGHRSVSWYQQTPGQGLQFLFEYFSETQRNKGNFPGRFSGRQFSNSRSEMNVSTLELGDSALYLCASSPEGTATFANTGELFFGEGSRLTVL.